This T cell receptor beta chain was obtained from a study of blood T cell repertoires in COVID-19. Libraries were prepared by immunoSEQ multiplex PCR; TCRdb keeps only in-frame clonotypes and omits some of them. The sample consists of fewer than 150,000 clones, about 90% of them appearing once. V was pared by 6 bases and J by 7 bases, with 10 bases of the junction left unmatched. The CDR3 consists of 14 residues. Per germline, CDR1 MNHEY and CDR2 SVGAGI. The sequenced material came from peripheral blood. This receptor was identified in a man aged 50 to 59 with active or convalescent COVID-19. This chain uses TRBV6-5 with TRBJ1-2, with 8 bases that match TRBD1. The CDR3 here is CASSWGQEVSGYTF. CDR3 DNA: TGTGCCAGCAGCTGGGGACAGGAAGTATCTGGCTACACCTTC.